Shown below are 11 T cell receptor beta chains from a single sample sequenced in a study of T cells after yellow fever vaccination. TCRdb reprocessed the 5' RACE reads via MiXCR and lists one record per CDR3 protein. The sample lists some 550,000 distinct CDR3 sequences, less than 20% occurring once. This material consisted of PBMCs, taken 15 days after the yellow fever booster vaccination. The receptors shown here come from a man younger than 40 who received the YFV17D yellow fever vaccine.

This clonotype was observed a handful of times. J is TRBJ2-7 and V is TRBV5-1; 9 positions agree with TRBD1. The length of the CDR3 is 14 residues. V lost 4 bases and J lost 5; bases outside the gene matches: 7. Germline V gene sequence: CDR1 SGHRS, CDR2 YFSETQ. Here the CDR3 reads CASSPGTGWNEQYF. CDR3 coding DNA: TGCGCCAGCAGCCCCGGGACAGGGTGGAACGAGCAGTACTTC.

This clonotype was detected a few times. This chain links TRBV11-2 with TRBJ2-7, with 10 nucleotides matching TRBD1. The V and J ends lost 1 base and 2 bases, in that order; junction bases with no gene match: 5. There are 16 residues in the CDR3. The germline V gene encodes CDR1 SGHAT and CDR2 FQNNGV. CDR3 DNA: TGTGCCAGCAGCTTAGCCACCGGGACAGGGGCCTACGAGCAGTACTTC. Its translation is CASSLATGTGAYEQYF. The full variable domain, with the rest looked up from reference TRBV11-2 and TRBJ2-7, is EAGVAQSPRYKIIEKRQSVAFWCNPISGHATLYWYQQILGQGPKLLIQFQNNGVVDDSQLPKDRFSAERLKGVDSTLKIQPAKLEDSAVYLCASSLATGTGAYEQYFGPGTRLTVT.

This chain links TRBV29-1 with TRBJ2-1; 13 bases agree with TRBD2. V was clipped by 6 bases and J by 9 bases; unmatched bases: 11. The CDR3 contains 15 residues. Germline values: CDR1 SQVTM, CDR2 ANQGSEA. DNA for the CDR3: TGCAGCGTCCCCAGGACTAGCGGGAGAGAGGGTGAGCAGTTCTTC. Its protein is CSVPRTSGREGEQFF.

V gene TRBV10-3 combines with J gene TRBJ2-5, with 8 nucleotides matching TRBD2. V lost 8 bases to trimming and J lost 5 bases; unmatched junction nucleotides: 4. CDR3 length: 12 residues. Germline V gives CDR1 ENHRY, CDR2 SYGVKD. As DNA, the CDR3 is TGTGCCATCCGGGGGGGAGAGGAGACCCAGTACTTC. Its translation is CAIRGGEETQYF.

This clonotype was detected only a few times. The CDR3 sequence: CASSAGGDTQYF. The CDR3 DNA follows: TGTGCCAGCAGCGCGGGAGGAGATACGCAGTATTTT. The genes are TRBV7-3 and TRBJ2-3; TRBD2 aligns across 8 bases. V trimming: 5 bases; J trimming: 5 bases; junction bases outside the gene matches: 0. This CDR3 contains 12 residues. CDR1 is SGHTA, CDR2 FQGTGA, per germline.

There are a few counts of this clonotype. In DNA, the CDR3 is TGTGCCACCAGTGAAAGCGGAGTCTCCTACAATGAGCAGTTCTTC. As protein: CATSESGVSYNEQFF. This rearrangement joins TRBV24-1 to TRBJ2-1; tentative D call: TRBD2 (5 bases). V was cut by 4 bases and J by 0 bases, with 9 bases left in between. Germline V gives CDR1 KGHDR, CDR2 SFDVKD. The CDR3 spans 15 residues.

This clonotype appeared a few times. The gene calls are TRBV18 and TRBJ2-7, with D hard to call. Trimming removed 0 bases from V and 0 bases from J, with 9 bases in between. CDR1 and CDR2 from the germline V gene are KGHSH and LQKENI. The CDR3 totals 15 residues. The CDR3 is CASSPPSRSSYEQYF. CDR3 DNA: TGTGCCAGCTCACCACCGAGCAGGAGCTCCTACGAGCAGTACTTC.

The J gene is TRBJ1-4, the V gene TRBV6-1; 8 positions agree with TRBD1. This CDR3 comprises 14 residues. Germline CDR1 is MNHNS and CDR2 is SASEGT. Trimming cost V 6 bases and J 15 bases; bases outside gene matches: 15. The CDR3 coding sequence is TGTGCCAGCAGCGAGACAGGGGCCCCTCTAGGGTTGTTTTTT. Translation: CASSETGAPLGLFF.

Only a few counts were recorded for this clonotype. V usage is TRBV5-5 and J usage is TRBJ2-5, with TRBD1 identical over 9 bases. The CDR3 loop spans 14 amino acids. Germline CDR1 SGHKS, CDR2 YYEKEE (reference sequence). The junction had 2 bases not matched to a gene; V was cut back by 4 bases and J by 1 base. The CDR3 loop reads CASSTGQGQETQYF. In DNA, the CDR3 is TGTGCCAGCAGCACGGGACAGGGCCAAGAGACCCAGTACTTC.

The V and J genes are TRBV6-1 and TRBJ2-3; no reliable D call. V shed 6 bases and J shed 5 bases, with 6 bases lying between them. This CDR3 comprises 11 residues. CDR1 is MNHNS and CDR2 is SASEGT in the germline V gene. The CDR3 here is CASRGIDTQYF. The CDR3 DNA is TGTGCCAGCAGAGGGATAGATACGCAGTATTTT.

There are a few counts of this clonotype. The chain links TRBV6-1 to TRBJ2-7; 8 bases are a match to TRBD2. CDR3 length equals 14 residues. The germline V gene has CDR1 MNHNS and CDR2 SASEGT. The J segment lost 3 bases and the V segment lost 5 bases, leaving 6 bases of the junction unmatched. The CDR3 DNA reads TGTGCCAGCAGTCGAGCGGGAGAACTCTACGAGCAGTACTTC. The encoded protein is CASSRAGELYEQYF.